This T cell receptor (beta chain) was identified during a study of CXCR3-negative and CXCR3-positive naive CD8 T cells. Study results and limitations: Sequencing showed both naive subsets with comparably high diversity, and memory CD8+ cells much lower. Most assays were run on fresh PBMCs (CXCR3 expression partially decreased after cryopreservation). Naive subsets expressed similar surface CD5; TRB CDR3 features served to infer TCR strength.

Triplicate roughly 300,000-cell sorts were made of each CD8+ T cell subset. In germline, CDR1 is MDHEN, CDR2 SYDVKM. The length of the CDR3 is 13 residues. The libraries of TRB cDNA were constructed through 5' RACE using UMI labels. For each CDR3 protein, TCRdb gives one entry from its re-call of the 5' RACE reads, without DNA. Here the sample table reports 45,000 or so distinct CDR3 sequences. Notes on this clonotype: The antigen remains unidentified.

This sequence was found in a human donor in good health. Some clones in this sample may be carry-over from other donors' samples. Material: memory CD8+ T cells from blood. V usage is TRBV28 and J usage is TRBJ2-5; TCRdb returns TRBD1, unconfirmable since there is no DNA. The CDR3 spells CASRLTGDETQYF.